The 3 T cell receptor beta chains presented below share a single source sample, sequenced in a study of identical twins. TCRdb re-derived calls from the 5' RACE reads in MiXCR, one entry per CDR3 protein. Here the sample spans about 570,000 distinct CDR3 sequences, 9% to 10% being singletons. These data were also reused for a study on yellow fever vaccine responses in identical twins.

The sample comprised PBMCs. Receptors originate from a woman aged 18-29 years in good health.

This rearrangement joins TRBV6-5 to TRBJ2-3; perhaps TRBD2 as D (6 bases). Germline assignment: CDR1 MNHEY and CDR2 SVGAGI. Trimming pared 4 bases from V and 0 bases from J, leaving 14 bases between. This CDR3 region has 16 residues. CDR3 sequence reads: CASSSRRRGSTDTQYF. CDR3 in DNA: TGTGCCAGCAGTTCCAGGCGGCGGGGCAGCACAGATACGCAGTATTTT.

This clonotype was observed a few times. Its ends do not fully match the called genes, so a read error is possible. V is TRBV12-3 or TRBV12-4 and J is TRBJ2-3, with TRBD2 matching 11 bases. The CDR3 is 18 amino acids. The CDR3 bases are TGTACCAGCAGTTTAGCGTCTTGGACTAGCGGGAGCACAGATACGCAGTATTTT. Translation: CTSSLASWTSGSTDTQYF.

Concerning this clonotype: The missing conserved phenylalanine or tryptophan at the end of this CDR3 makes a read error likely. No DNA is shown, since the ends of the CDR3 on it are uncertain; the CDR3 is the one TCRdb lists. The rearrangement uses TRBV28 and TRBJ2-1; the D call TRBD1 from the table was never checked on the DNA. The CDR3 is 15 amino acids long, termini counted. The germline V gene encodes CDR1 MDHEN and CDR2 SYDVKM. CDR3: CASSYGDRGVAGVSL.